The 32 T cell receptor beta chains listed next were all sequenced from one sample in a study of cytomegalovirus exposure and HLA in healthy donors (dated by TCRdb to 2015 to 2018). The library was produced with the immunoSEQ multiplex PCR assay. A mixture of 60 forward primers for TCR Vbeta segments and 13 reverse primers for TCR Jbeta segments was used in the multiplex PCR. The immuneACCESS repertoire file appears here via TCRdb, limited to in-frame rearrangements. These files lack a portion of the clones; in checked studies, under half of the deficit traces to unresolved V genes, and the cause of the others is not known. Within this sample are 95,000 to 150,000 clones, with about 75% of them counted one time only. The top ten hold roughly 30% of the sample. Specimen: PBMCs. The receptors shown here come from a man aged 60 to 69 in good health and CMV-seropositive.

About this clone: It is unclear where the CDR3 begins or ends on the DNA, so no DNA is shown, and the CDR3 is as TCRdb lists it. V is TRBV30 and J is TRBJ2-7; TRBD1, the D gene given by the table, was not confirmed from the DNA. The CDR3 length is 12 residues, termini included. CDR1 GTSNPN and CDR2 SVGIG come from the germline V gene (reference sequence). CDR3 loop: CAFGAGAYEQCF.

The J gene is TRBJ1-1, the V gene TRBV9, with a tentative D call TRBD1 (5 bases). The CDR3 runs 12 residues. Trimming removed 6 bases at V and 8 bases at J, with 14 bases between. Germline V gene sequence: CDR1 SGDLS, CDR2 YYNGEE. The CDR3 DNA is TGTGCCAGCACCCCAGGGTGGGGAGAAGCTTTCTTT. Translated, it gives CASTPGWGEAFF.

The chain links TRBV5-1 to TRBJ1-1, with 9 nucleotides matching TRBD1. CDR3 size: 15 residues. The V gene end was trimmed by 3 bases and the J gene end by 4 bases; junction bases not matched to a gene: 7. Per germline, CDR1 SGHRS and CDR2 YFSETQ. The chain's CDR3 is CASSSSQGAGTEAFF. CDR3 in DNA: TGCGCCAGCAGCTCGTCACAGGGGGCCGGCACTGAAGCTTTCTTT. Complete variable domain (other parts from reference TRBV5-1 and TRBJ1-1): KAGVTQTPRYLIKTRGQQVTLSCSPISGHRSVSWYQQTPGQGLQFLFEYFSETQRNKGNFPGRFSGRQFSNSRSEMNVSTLELGDSALYLCASSSSQGAGTEAFFGQGTRLTVV.

The CDR3: CASSRDRGMNTEAFF. CDR3 nucleotide sequence: TGTGCCAGCAGCCGAGACAGGGGCATGAACACTGAAGCTTTCTTT. The chain combines TRBV4-2 with TRBJ1-1, with TRBD1 identical over 8 bases. The V and J ends lost 4 bases and 0 bases, in that order; junction bases with no gene match: 4. Looked up from germline, CDR1 is LGHNA and CDR2 is YNFKEQ. The CDR3 contains 15 residues.

The chain combines TRBV11-2 with TRBJ1-1; D not resolved. This CDR3 is 13 amino acids long. Germline CDR1 and CDR2: SGHAT and FQNNGV. Trimming removed 5 bases at V and 4 bases at J, with 11 bases between. CDR3: CASSEQLSTEAFF. The CDR3 bases are TGTGCCAGCAGCGAACAACTAAGCACTGAAGCTTTCTTT.

The chain has TRBV23-1 and TRBJ1-2; no clear D. TRBV23-1 is labeled an ORF, and its function is uncertain. This CDR3 region has 12 residues. Trimming shortened V by 4 bases and J by 8 bases, and 11 bases separated the two germline ends. The CDR3 DNA sequence: TGCGCCAGCAGTCGCCGGGGTACAGGCTACACCTTC. It yields the protein CASSRRGTGYTF.

J is TRBJ2-5 and V is TRBV5-1, with 11 bases matching TRBD2. CDR3 length equals 14 residues. Germline V gives CDR1 SGHRS, CDR2 YFSETQ. Trimming removed 4 bases from V and 1 base from J; junction bases left unmatched: 0. CDR3 in DNA: TGCGCCAGCAGCACTAGCGGGGGCCAAGAGACCCAGTACTTC. Translating it yields CASSTSGGQETQYF.

This chain uses TRBV7-9 with TRBJ1-1; TRBD1 matches at 8 bases. The length of the CDR3 is 15 residues. The V gene's germline CDR1 is SEHNR and CDR2 FQNEAQ (reference sequence). Unmatched junction bases numbered 9, after V lost 5 bases and J lost 4 bases. This CDR3 is CASSVQGGQSTEAFF. The CDR3, as DNA: TGTGCCAGCAGCGTACAGGGGGGCCAGTCCACTGAAGCTTTCTTT.

This rearrangement joins TRBV2 to TRBJ2-3, with TRBD1 identical over 7 bases. V lost 10 bases and J lost 5; bases outside the gene matches: 9. Looked up from germline, CDR1 is SNHLY and CDR2 is FYNNEI. The CDR3 covers 13 residues. The CDR3 DNA follows: TGTGCCATTCCGACAGGGTCCCTAGATACGCAGTATTTT. Translation gives CAIPTGSLDTQYF.

The rearrangement joins TRBV11-2 to TRBJ2-3; 9 bases match TRBD1. Germline CDR1 reads SGHAT; CDR2 reads FQNNGV. The CDR3 is 14 amino acids. In nucleotides, the CDR3 is TGTGCAAGCTCGGGGACAGGGCACACAGATACGCAGTATTTT. Protein: CASSGTGHTDTQYF. The full variable domain, rest sourced from reference TRBV11-2 and TRBJ2-3, is EAGVAQSPRYKIIEKRQSVAFWCNPISGHATLYWYQQILGQGPKLLIQFQNNGVVDDSQLPKDRFSAERLKGVDSTLKIQPAKLEDSAVYLCASSGTGHTDTQYFGPGTRLTVL.

The V call is TRBV5-1, the J call TRBJ1-1; D is uncertain. Germline values: CDR1 SGHRS, CDR2 YFSETQ. CDR3 length: 14 residues. Trimming took off 4 bases at V and 1 base at J, with 11 bases between the two ends. The CDR3 DNA sequence: TGCGCCAGCAGCACGACTACCACGAACACTGAAGCTTTCTTT. It translates to CASSTTTTNTEAFF.

The J gene is TRBJ1-2, the V gene TRBV5-1; tentative D call: TRBD1 (6 bases). V dropped 2 bases and J dropped 0 bases, with 11 bases sitting between them. CDR1 is SGHRS, CDR2 YFSETQ, per germline. This CDR3 comprises 15 residues. CDR3 loop: CASSLSTGANYGYTF. CDR3 DNA: TGCGCCAGCAGCTTATCGACAGGAGCTAACTATGGCTACACCTTC. Complete variable domain (other parts from reference TRBV5-1 and TRBJ1-2): KAGVTQTPRYLIKTRGQQVTLSCSPISGHRSVSWYQQTPGQGLQFLFEYFSETQRNKGNFPGRFSGRQFSNSRSEMNVSTLELGDSALYLCASSLSTGANYGYTFGSGTRLTVV.

V gene TRBV19 combines with J gene TRBJ1-2; D is possibly TRBD1 (5 bases). The CDR3 consists of 13 residues. Germline V gene sequence: CDR1 LNHDA, CDR2 SQIVND (reference sequence). Trimming removed 1 base from V and 8 bases from J, with 11 bases in between. In DNA form, the CDR3 reads TGTGCCAGTAGTATAGTAGGGGTTCCGGGCTACACCTTC. This encodes CASSIVGVPGYTF.

The genes are TRBV7-9 and TRBJ2-1; TRBD2 aligns across 13 bases. Germline values: CDR1 SEHNR, CDR2 FQNEAQ (reference sequence). CDR3 length: 16 amino acids. V lost 6 bases and J lost 9; bases outside the gene matches: 11. The CDR3 reads CASSLGLAGVNGEQFF. CDR3 nucleotides: TGTGCCAGCAGTCTTGGACTAGCGGGAGTGAACGGTGAGCAGTTCTTC.

The rearrangement uses TRBV4-1 and TRBJ1-6; 8 bases agree with TRBD1. Germline CDR1 is MGHRA and CDR2 is YSYEKL. The CDR3 length is 15 residues. V lost 1 base and J lost 6; bases outside the gene matches: 2. The CDR3 region is CASSQGGTGNSPLHF. The CDR3 region has the DNA TGCGCCAGCAGCCAAGGAGGGACAGGTAATTCACCCCTCCACTTT.

The chain has TRBV11-3 and TRBJ2-7, with 8 bases identical to TRBD1. The CDR3 totals 14 residues. The V segment lost 4 bases and the J segment 6 bases; nucleotides outside the gene matches: 8. Per germline, CDR1 SGHNT and CDR2 YENEEA. The CDR3: CASSYATGAGEQYF. For the CDR3, the DNA is TGTGCCAGCAGCTACGCGACAGGGGCGGGCGAGCAGTACTTC.

In this sample, this clone turned up a few times. V and J are TRBV4-1 and TRBJ1-1; TRBD1 might be the D (6 bases). Trimming left V 1 base short and J 3 bases short, with 12 bases between. The CDR3 extends over 15 amino acids. The germline V gene has CDR1 MGHRA and CDR2 YSYEKL. Here the CDR3 DNA reads TGCGCCAGCAGCCAAGCATCAGGGGCCCACACTGAAGCTTTCTTT. It translates to CASSQASGAHTEAFF.

In nucleotides, the CDR3 is TGTGCCAGCAGCTTAGTAGCCAGTACAGGGCTTAACTACGAGCAGTACTTC. Its translation: CASSLVASTGLNYEQYF. The chain is built from TRBV7-9 and TRBJ2-7; the D gene is possibly TRBD1 (6 bases). CDR1 and CDR2 from the germline V gene are SEHNR and FQNEAQ (reference sequence). The CDR3 loop spans 17 amino acids. V lost 1 base, J lost 3 bases, and 19 bases lay in between.

The genes are TRBV28 and TRBJ2-3; 7 bases align to TRBD2. The CDR3 covers 15 residues. Germline trimming cut 6 bases from V and 3 bases from J; bases unmatched to any gene: 9. From germline, CDR1 is MDHEN and CDR2 SYDVKM. CDR3 in amino acids: CASSPGGGRTDTQYF. The CDR3 DNA reads as TGTGCCAGCAGCCCGGGGGGAGGTAGGACAGATACGCAGTATTTT.

Concerning this clone: Mismatch with germline at one junction end may stem from a read error. This rearrangement joins TRBV5-1 to TRBJ1-5; D ambiguous. The germline V gene has CDR1 SGHRS and CDR2 YFSETQ. This CDR3 spans 13 amino acids. The DNA of the CDR3 is TGCGCCAGCAGCGAAAGTGGCAATCAACCCCAGCATTTT. This translates into CASSESGNQPQHF.

This CDR3 is CAWSMQGDQPQHF. CDR3 coding DNA: TGTGCCTGGAGTATGCAGGGGGATCAGCCCCAGCATTTT. The chain recombines TRBV30 with TRBJ1-5; 7 bases are a match to TRBD1. The trim removed 2 bases at V and 5 bases at J, leaving 3 bases unmatched. The germline V gene has CDR1 GTSNPN and CDR2 SVGIG (reference sequence). The CDR3 consists of 13 residues. Full variable domain (remainder filled in from reference TRBV30 and TRBJ1-5): SQTIHQWPATLVQPVGSPLSLECTVEGTSNPNLYWYRQAAGRGLQLLFYSVGIGQISSEVPQNLSASRPQDRQFILSSKKLLLSDSGFYLCAWSMQGDQPQHFGDGTRLSIL.

The genes are TRBV7-2 and TRBJ2-2; D is perhaps TRBD1 (6 bases). From germline, CDR1 is SGHTA and CDR2 FQGNSA. V lost 5 bases to trimming and J lost 1 base, with 17 bases between them. The CDR3 covers 17 residues. CDR3 DNA: TGTGCCAGCAGCCCTATCGGACAGAGAAGGAACACCGGGGAGCTGTTTTTT. Translating gives CASSPIGQRRNTGELFF.

The chain employs TRBV5-1 and TRBJ2-1; 10 bases line up with TRBD2. CDR1 and CDR2 (germline): SGHRS, YFSETQ. The length of the CDR3 is 17 residues. J lost 7 bases, V lost 1 base, and 11 bases had no gene match. The CDR3 DNA follows: TGCGCCAGCAGCTTGACTATAGGGGCTAGCGGGAGTAATGAGCAGTTCTTC. Residues: CASSLTIGASGSNEQFF.

The CDR3 spells CASSDTGSTEQYF. CDR3 coding DNA: TGCGCCAGCAGCGACACAGGGTCCACCGAGCAGTACTTC. The J gene is TRBJ2-7, the V gene TRBV10-1; possible D gene TRBD1, 6 bases. The length of the CDR3 is 13 residues. Germline-derived CDR1 and CDR2 are WNHNN and SYGVQD (reference sequence). Trimming pared 6 bases from V and 6 bases from J, leaving 15 bases between.

The chain links TRBV11-1 to TRBJ2-7; 7 bases line up with TRBD1. Germline trimming cut 4 bases from V and 3 bases from J; bases unmatched to any gene: 3. The germline CDR1 and CDR2 sequences are SGHAT and FQDESV (reference sequence). The CDR3 spans 13 residues. This chain's CDR3 is CASSWAGGYEQYF. As DNA, the CDR3 is TGTGCCAGCAGCTGGGCAGGGGGCTACGAGCAGTACTTC. The variable domain in full, with the rest retrieved from reference TRBV11-1 and TRBJ2-7, is EAEVAQSPRYKITEKSQAVAFWCDPISGHATLYWYRQILGQGPELLVQFQDESVVDDSQLPKDRFSAERLKGVDSTLKIQPAELGDSAMYLCASSWAGGYEQYFGPGTRLTVT.

This sequence joins TRBV19 and TRBJ2-5; D possibly corresponds to TRBD2 (6 bases). The CDR3 contains 19 residues. Per the germline V gene, CDR1 is LNHDA and CDR2 is SQIVND (reference sequence). V was pared by 10 bases and J by 3 bases, with 33 bases between. DNA for the CDR3: TGTGCCACTGCTCTGGGCCGGGGAAGTTCGGGACTCCGGGAAGAGACCCAGTACTTC. Protein sequence: CATALGRGSSGLREETQYF.

Of note for this clone: The germline gene is not matched at one end of the junction; a read error may be the cause. The gene calls are TRBV7-3 and TRBJ2-6; a possible D gene is TRBD2 (6 bases). The CDR3 has 13 residues. Per germline, CDR1 SGHTA and CDR2 FQGTGA. CDR3 bases: TGTGCCAGCAGCCCCGGCGGGGCCAACGGCCTGACTTTC. Its translation: CASSPGGANGLTF.

The J gene is TRBJ1-1, the V gene TRBV5-6, with a possible D match to TRBD1 (6 bases). This CDR3 region has 15 residues. V was trimmed by 4 bases and J by 1 base, leaving 14 bases between them. Germline CDR1 is SGHDT and CDR2 is YYEEEE. Written as DNA, the CDR3 is TGTGCCAGCAGCCCTATGGGAGGGGGGAACACTGAAGCTTTCTTT. Its translation: CASSPMGGGNTEAFF.

This chain links TRBV10-3 with TRBJ1-5, with D unclear. Germline lookup yields CDR1 ENHRY and CDR2 SYGVKD. The CDR3 is 14 residues long. V shed 3 bases and J shed 1 base, with 7 bases lying between them. DNA for the CDR3: TGTGCCATCAGTGATGTGGAGAGCAATCAGCCCCAGCATTTT. Amino acids: CAISDVESNQPQHF.

V and J are TRBV5-4 and TRBJ2-7; 9 positions match TRBD2. The CDR3 runs to 13 residues. Per the germline V gene, CDR1 is SGHNT and CDR2 is YYREEE (reference sequence). Losses at the gene ends were 2 bases for V and 6 bases for J; bases not matched to a gene: 3. DNA of the CDR3: TGTGCCAGCAGCTTAGGTAGCGGGGGCGAGCAGTACTTC. Protein: CASSLGSGGEQYF.

This sequence joins TRBV28 and TRBJ1-1; D gene ambiguous. The CDR3 covers 15 residues. Germline CDR1 reads MDHEN; CDR2 reads SYDVKM. Trimming stripped 7 bases from V and 2 bases from J, with 17 bases between. The CDR3 is CASKPSGARNTEAFF. The CDR3 coding sequence is TGTGCCAGCAAACCGTCGGGTGCCCGAAACACTGAAGCTTTCTTT.

This clone has more than one count but fewer than ten. The chain recombines TRBV19 with TRBJ2-2; perhaps TRBD1 as D (5 bases). The V gene's germline CDR1 is LNHDA and CDR2 SQIVND (reference sequence). This CDR3 contains 14 residues. Trimming shortened V by 5 bases and J by 6 bases, and 13 bases separated the two germline ends. CDR3: CASSSSGLSGELFF. CDR3 nucleotide sequence: TGTGCCAGTAGTTCCTCAGGGTTGTCCGGGGAGCTGTTTTTT.